Listed below are T cell receptor beta chains from one sample, sequenced in a study of cytomegalovirus exposure and HLA in healthy donors. Only in-frame clones appear in the TCRdb table, and some are missing; sequencing was by immunoSEQ multiplex PCR. Counted here are roughly 110,000 clones, around three quarters occurring once; the ten biggest clones make up 6.5% to 8.5%. What was sequenced was PBMCs. The receptor set was obtained from a man aged 30-40 years in good health and CMV-seronegative. The CDR3 runs from the conserved cysteine through the conserved F or W. Fields, in order: J gene, D gene, clone size, V gene, CDR3 DNA, CDR3 protein. D genes are given only for firm matches. Size tells how often a clone was seen (once, few, many) or the class of an expanded clone, and some rows leave it out.

J gene: TRBJ2-1
D gene: -
clone size: -
V gene: TRBV15
CDR3 DNA: TGTGCCACCAGCCGACCTCTAGGAAGCGGTCCTGCCCCGTTCTTC
CDR3 protein: CATSRPLGSGPAPFF

J gene: TRBJ2-2
D gene: -
clone size: -
V gene: TRBV7-3
CDR3 DNA: TGTTCCAGCAGTCCTGGGTCAGGGGCGGATTCCGGGGAGCTGTTTTTT
CDR3 protein: CSSSPGSGADSGELFF

J gene: TRBJ1-3
D gene: -
clone size: -
V gene: TRBV4-2
CDR3 DNA: TGTGCCAGCAGCCAAGATAGAGGGTTGGGAAACACCATATATTTT
CDR3 protein: CASSQDRGLGNTIYF

J gene: TRBJ1-5
D gene: TRBD1
clone size: -
V gene: TRBV19
CDR3 DNA: TGTGCCAGTAGTGCCGGACAGGGGGTATTAGTTCAGCCCCAGCATTTT
CDR3 protein: CASSAGQGVLVQPQHF

J gene: TRBJ1-1
D gene: TRBD1
clone size: -
V gene: TRBV28
CDR3 DNA: TGTGCCAGCACCGAGGACAGGGGGCCGGAGGAAGCTTTCTTT
CDR3 protein: CASTEDRGPEEAFF

J gene: TRBJ2-1
D gene: -
clone size: -
V gene: TRBV15
CDR3 DNA: TGTGCCACCGACAGAGCCGGGACTTCCTCCTACAATGAGCAGTTCTTC
CDR3 protein: CATDRAGTSSYNEQFF

J gene: TRBJ1-6
D gene: TRBD1
clone size: -
V gene: TRBV5-4
CDR3 DNA: TGTGCCAGCAGCTTGGGACAGGGCGTGGGTTCACCCCTCCACTTT
CDR3 protein: CASSLGQGVGSPLHF

J gene: TRBJ2-2
D gene: TRBD1
clone size: few
V gene: TRBV2
CDR3 DNA: TGTGCCAGCAGTTGGACAGGCCCGAACACCGGGGAGCTGTTTTTT
CDR3 protein: CASSWTGPNTGELFF

J gene: TRBJ2-7
D gene: -
clone size: -
V gene: TRBV7-9
CDR3 DNA: TGTTCCAGTGACTCTACAGGGACCAGGTCCTACGAGCAGTACTTC
CDR3 protein: CSSDSTGTRSYEQYF

J gene: TRBJ2-1
D gene: -
clone size: -
V gene: TRBV27
CDR3 DNA: TGTGCCAGCAGTCCCCGGTGGTCGGGGGAGGCATACAATGAGCAGTTCTTC
CDR3 protein: CASSPRWSGEAYNEQFF

J gene: TRBJ2-1
D gene: TRBD2
clone size: -
V gene: TRBV10-3
CDR3 DNA: TGTGCCATCAGTAGCGGGAGGGCCGGGTATAATGAGCAGTTCTTC
CDR3 protein: CAISSGRAGYNEQFF

J gene: TRBJ1-1
D gene: -
clone size: -
V gene: TRBV20-1
CDR3 DNA: TGCAGTGCTAGAGTCCTTACTGAAGCTTTCTTT
CDR3 protein: CSARVLTEAFF

J gene: TRBJ2-3
D gene: -
clone size: -
V gene: TRBV5-1
CDR3 DNA: TGCGCCAGCAGCGTTGTCCCCGAGCGCCCAGATACGCAGTATTTT
CDR3 protein: CASSVVPERPDTQYF

J gene: TRBJ2-5
D gene: TRBD1
clone size: -
V gene: TRBV28
CDR3 DNA: TGTGCCACTCGGGACAGGGTGGAGACCCAGTACTTC
CDR3 protein: CATRDRVETQYF

J gene: TRBJ1-3
D gene: -
clone size: -
V gene: TRBV30
CDR3 DNA: TGTGCCTGGGCTCCGGTAGACTCTGGAAACACCATATATTTT
CDR3 protein: CAWAPVDSGNTIYF

J gene: TRBJ2-7
D gene: TRBD2
clone size: few
V gene: TRBV27
CDR3 DNA: TGTGCCAGCAAGCGGGGACTCTACGAGCAGTACTTC
CDR3 protein: CASKRGLYEQYF

J gene: TRBJ1-5
D gene: -
clone size: -
V gene: TRBV9
CDR3 DNA: TGTGCCAGCAGCGTAGCCCCAAATCAGCCCCAGCATTTT
CDR3 protein: CASSVAPNQPQHF

J gene: TRBJ2-1
D gene: -
clone size: -
V gene: TRBV7-9
CDR3 DNA: TGTGCCAGCAGCTTAGGCTCCAGGGACTCCTACAATGAGCAGTTCTTC
CDR3 protein: CASSLGSRDSYNEQFF

J gene: TRBJ1-6
D gene: TRBD1
clone size: -
V gene: TRBV4-1
CDR3 DNA: TGCGCCAGCAGCCAACCGACACAGGGGCGGAATTCACCCCTCCACTTT
CDR3 protein: CASSQPTQGRNSPLHF

J gene: TRBJ1-4
D gene: -
clone size: -
V gene: TRBV4-1
CDR3 DNA: TGCGCCAGCAGCCGAGGGGGAGGGTTGAATGAAAAACTGTTTTTT
CDR3 protein: CASSRGGGLNEKLFF

J gene: TRBJ1-6
D gene: -
clone size: -
V gene: TRBV2
CDR3 DNA: TGTGCCAGCAGTGAACAGGAACATTCACCCCTCCACTTT
CDR3 protein: CASSEQEHSPLHF

J gene: TRBJ2-7
D gene: TRBD1
clone size: -
V gene: TRBV4-1
CDR3 DNA: TGCGCCAGCAGCCTGCGGACAGGGGACGAGCAGTACTTC
CDR3 protein: CASSLRTGDEQYF

J gene: TRBJ2-7
D gene: TRBD1
clone size: -
V gene: TRBV5-1
CDR3 DNA: TGCGCCAGCAGCTTGGCCGTTAGGGGGCTCCACGAGCAGTACTTC
CDR3 protein: CASSLAVRGLHEQYF

J gene: TRBJ1-3
D gene: -
clone size: -
V gene: TRBV6-1
CDR3 DNA: TGTGCCAGCAGAACCGGACAGTTACAGAACACCATATATTTT
CDR3 protein: CASRTGQLQNTIYF

J gene: TRBJ2-7
D gene: TRBD2
clone size: -
V gene: TRBV28
CDR3 DNA: TGTGCCAGCAGTTTCGGGACTAGCGGGAGTATATCCTACGAGCAGTACTTC
CDR3 protein: CASSFGTSGSISYEQYF

J gene: TRBJ1-1
D gene: -
clone size: -
V gene: TRBV4-2
CDR3 DNA: TGTGCCAGCAGCCAAGTTTTAAACACTGAAGCTTTCTTT
CDR3 protein: CASSQVLNTEAFF

J gene: TRBJ2-7
D gene: TRBD1
clone size: -
V gene: TRBV9
CDR3 DNA: TGTGCCAGCAGCGTAGGTGGGACAGGGGGCGAGCAGTACTTC
CDR3 protein: CASSVGGTGGEQYF

J gene: TRBJ2-1
D gene: TRBD2
clone size: -
V gene: TRBV7-6
CDR3 DNA: TGTGCCAGCAGCTTAGCGATGACTAGCGGGCTCGCCGAGCAGTTCTTC
CDR3 protein: CASSLAMTSGLAEQFF

J gene: TRBJ1-5
D gene: TRBD1
clone size: once
V gene: TRBV28
CDR3 DNA: TGTGCCAGCAGCCCAGACAGGGGCGGCCAGCCCCAGCATTTT
CDR3 protein: CASSPDRGGQPQHF

J gene: TRBJ1-4
D gene: TRBD1
clone size: -
V gene: TRBV7-2
CDR3 DNA: TGTGCCAGCAGCTTAGGGGGACAGGGGGGAGGAGAAAAACTGTTTTTT
CDR3 protein: CASSLGGQGGGEKLFF

J gene: TRBJ1-2
D gene: -
clone size: -
V gene: TRBV6-5
CDR3 DNA: TGTGCCAGCAGTACCCAGGGTGGGGTTTATGGCTACACCTTC
CDR3 protein: CASSTQGGVYGYTF

J gene: TRBJ2-1
D gene: TRBD2
clone size: -
V gene: TRBV15
CDR3 DNA: TGTGCCACCACAAACCCCCCGTTAGCGGGGGCCCACAATGAGCAGTTCTTC
CDR3 protein: CATTNPPLAGAHNEQFF